The present entry profiles one T cell receptor (beta chain) with its context. This record belongs to a study of blood T cell repertoires in COVID-19. Germline CDR1 and CDR2: SNHLY and FYNNEI. J was trimmed by 4 bases and V by 11 bases; bases with no gene match: 11. This CDR3 is 13 amino acids long. Some clones are missing from TCRdb's copy, which holds only in-frame ones; the method was immunoSEQ multiplex PCR. Of about 300,000 clones listed, 88% are singletons. The sample consisted of peripheral blood. The origin of this receptor is a young woman who had recovered from COVID-19. The rearrangement joins TRBV2 to TRBJ2-7; 7 bases are a match to TRBD1. The CDR3: CAGSGTVGYEQYF. CDR3 DNA: TGTGCCGGGTCCGGGACAGTCGGATACGAGCAGTACTTC.